These T cell receptor beta chains were read from a single sample in a study of cytomegalovirus exposure and HLA in healthy donors. TCRdb's table, derived via immunoSEQ multiplex PCR, lists solely in-frame clones and lacks some. The listing records roughly 51,000 clones. Sample: PBMCs. The receptors here all came from a woman between 50 and 59 years old in good health and CMV-seropositive. Both conserved end residues are trimmed from each CDR3. A D gene is named only where the DNA matches it firmly.

TRBV7-8,.,ASSTPRTRAEETQY
TRBV19,TRBD2,ASRSRSGGDYNEQF
TRBV4-2,TRBD2,ASSPRTSEQETQY
TRBV7-9,.,ASSPPRERRETQY
TRBV5-4,.,ASSWGGQNQPQH
TRBV10-3,.,AISEPGAASYNEQF
TRBV7-2,TRBD1,ASSFGTGPQPQH
TRBV18,.,ASSKRGEYEQY
TRBV5-1,TRBD1,ASSLRGQGVSYEQY
TRBV5-4,TRBD2,ASSLAGTSGAYEQY
TRBV5-1,TRBD1,ASSSGTGSSYNEQF
TRBV4-1,TRBD2,ASSRGGTSGSKGTGELF
TRBV11-2,.,ASSKIAGFRTEAF
TRBV9,.,ASSNLDGDFETQY
TRBV7-2,.,ASSLTRTLSNTEAF
TRBV7-2,TRBD2,ASSLVDGRVDEQF
TRBV9,TRBD1,ASSLRQGSDEQY
TRBV15,.,ATSRDGLTQETQY
TRBV13,.,AGRQGGGWFPQNTEAF
TRBV28,.,ASSSFPSSGNTIY
TRBV4-1,TRBD1,ASSQEGTGVKLF
TRBV5-5,.,ASSLGMGLGAAEAF
TRBV29-1,.,SVVPGGNTGELF
TRBV5-8,.,ASSLGGVRAGYT
TRBV6-1,TRBD1,ASSEARGGRGYGELF
TRBV5-1,.,ASSFGDNSNQPQH
TRBV30,TRBD1,AWKFSGGAYEQY
TRBV6-5,TRBD2,ATREGNSYEQY
TRBV7-3,TRBD1,ASSPQGLATGELF
TRBV18,TRBD1,ASSPDRVGYNEQF
TRBV7-9,.,ASSSTDSPYNEQF
TRBV7-9,.,ASSPSMLVREQY
TRBV28,TRBD2,ASSTQRELYEQY
TRBV6-6,TRBD2,ASRDSGGGTSYEQY
TRBV5-4,TRBD1,ASSPAAGGVGTEAF
TRBV18,.,ASSPGRVPKETQY
TRBV11-2,.,ASSLDPSRETQY
TRBV6-6,TRBD1,ASRKTGGEYEQY